What follows are 16 T cell receptor beta chains derived from one specimen sequenced in a study of shared clonotypes between healthy human individuals. Profiling relied on immunoSEQ multiplex PCR, and the TCRdb table lists in-frame clones only, not all of them. The top ten hold roughly 24% of the sample, which has 100,000 or so clones, more than 65% seen once. Source material: memory CD8+ T cells sorted from blood. Subset reported: CD45RO+ cells pooled with CCR7-negative TemRA cells. These receptors all stem from a woman aged 30 to 39 in good health.

This chain joins TRBV4-2 and TRBJ2-7; D possibly corresponds to TRBD2 (5 bases). CDR3 length: 15 amino acids. The V and J ends lost 0 bases and 0 bases respectively, with 9 bases between them. Germline V CDR1 and CDR2: LGHNA, YNFKEQ. CDR3 amino acids: CASSQEGGHSYEQYF. In DNA, the CDR3 is TGTGCCAGCAGCCAAGAGGGCGGGCACTCCTACGAGCAGTACTTC.

This chain joins TRBV2 and TRBJ2-5, with D possibly TRBD2 on 5 matching bases. The end of the DNA fits TRBJ2-7 better, so the J call may be wrong. CDR3 length equals 13 residues. Germline CDR1 SNHLY, CDR2 FYNNEI. CDR3 sequence: CASSELAFNEQYF. The DNA for the CDR3 is TGTGCCAGCAGTGAATTAGCGTTCAACGAGCAGTACTTC.

The rearrangement links TRBV29-1 to TRBJ2-7, with D unresolved. V lost 5 bases and J lost 4, with 9 bases in between. The germline V gene has CDR1 SQVTM and CDR2 ANQGSEA. This CDR3 region has 11 residues. The chain's CDR3 is CSVRNGYEQYF. CDR3 nucleotides: TGCAGCGTTAGAAACGGTTACGAGCAGTACTTC.

V and J are TRBV7-9 and TRBJ2-1; D may be TRBD1 (7 bases). CDR1 and CDR2 (germline): SEHNR, FQNEAQ (reference sequence). V was cut by 5 bases and J by 2 bases, with 13 bases left in between. This CDR3 region has 15 residues. In DNA form, the CDR3 reads TGTGCCAGCAGCCTCCAGGGGGGTACCTACAATGAGCAGTTCTTC. Translation gives CASSLQGGTYNEQFF.

V and J are TRBV4-1 and TRBJ2-3, with D perhaps TRBD1 (5 bases). Germline assignment: CDR1 MGHRA and CDR2 YSYEKL. The CDR3 loop spans 13 amino acids. The CDR3 region is CAGAPRLTDTQYF. The CDR3 DNA follows: TGCGCAGGGGCCCCCCGACTTACAGATACGCAGTATTTT.

V and J are TRBV27 and TRBJ1-2; D uncertain. Germline CDR1 is MNHEY and CDR2 is SMNVEV (reference sequence). V lost 2 bases, J lost 7 bases, and 17 bases lay in between. This CDR3 has 15 residues. The CDR3: CASSLRFGQVGGYTF. As DNA, the CDR3 is TGTGCCAGCAGTTTACGCTTCGGGCAGGTTGGTGGCTACACCTTC.

The chain employs TRBV19 and TRBJ2-7; 10 positions match TRBD1. Looked up from germline, CDR1 is LNHDA and CDR2 is SQIVND (reference sequence). The CDR3 is 15 amino acids. The junction had 4 bases not matched to a gene; V was cut back by 1 base and J by 4 bases. In DNA form, the CDR3 reads TGTGCCAGTAGTATAGGGGGACAGGGGCAATACGAGCAGTACTTC. This translates into CASSIGGQGQYEQYF.

The gene calls are TRBV25-1 and TRBJ2-3; 11 bases fit TRBD2. This CDR3 comprises 16 residues. CDR1 is MGHDK, CDR2 SYGVNS, per germline. V shed 4 bases and J 0 bases; nucleotides not matched to a gene: 3. In DNA, the CDR3 is TGTGCCAGCAGTGGCACTAGCGGGAGCAGCACAGATACGCAGTATTTT. Translation gives CASSGTSGSSTDTQYF. Full variable domain (missing parts from reference TRBV25-1 and TRBJ2-3): EADIYQTPRYLVIGTGKKITLECSQTMGHDKMYWYQQDPGMELHLIHYSYGVNSTEKGDLSSESTVSRIRTEHFPLTLESARPSHTSQYLCASSGTSGSSTDTQYFGPGTRLTVL.

This chain uses TRBV7-3 with TRBJ2-1; maybe TRBD1 (6 bases). The CDR3 is 13 amino acids. Germline loops: CDR1 SGHTA, CDR2 FQGTGA. The V and J ends lost 2 bases and 7 bases respectively, with 9 bases between them. For the CDR3, the DNA is TGTGCCAGCAGCTTACAGGGGTGGAATGAGCAGTTCTTC. Translation: CASSLQGWNEQFF.

The J gene is TRBJ2-1, the V gene TRBV27; TRBD1 might be the D (5 bases). V lost 5 bases and J lost 6, with 20 bases in between. The germline gives CDR1 MNHEY, CDR2 SMNVEV (reference sequence). CDR3 size: 16 residues. The CDR3 bases are TGTGCCAGCAGTCCTCGCCCCCCCGGACACTCCAATGAGCAGTTCTTC. The encoded protein is CASSPRPPGHSNEQFF.

The chain couples TRBV7-2 to TRBJ2-7, with D hard to call. V lost 9 bases, J lost 2 bases, and 8 bases lay in between. The CDR3 consists of 11 residues. CDR1 and CDR2 (germline): SGHTA, FQGNSA. The CDR3 nucleotides read TGTGCCAGGGGCAGCACCTACGAGCAGTACTTC. Its protein product is CARGSTYEQYF. Combining the CDR3 with reference TRBV7-2 and TRBJ2-7 gives the whole variable domain GAGVSQSPSNKVTEKGKDVELRCDPISGHTALYWYRQSLGQGLEFLIYFQGNSAPDKSGLPSDRFSAERTGGSVSTLTIQRTQQEDSAVYLCARGSTYEQYFGPGTRLTVT.

The rearrangement joins TRBV9 to TRBJ2-2; 7 bases fit TRBD2. CDR1 and CDR2 from the germline V gene are SGDLS and YYNGEE. This CDR3 is built from 13 residues. Trimming cost V 4 bases and J 5 bases; bases outside gene matches: 2. In DNA form, the CDR3 reads TGTGCCAGCAGCTACGGGGGGACCGGGGAGCTGTTTTTT. Its protein is CASSYGGTGELFF.

The chain employs TRBV4-1 and TRBJ2-3; perhaps TRBD2 as D (5 bases). Trimming took off 4 bases at V and 6 bases at J, with 17 bases between the two ends. The germline gives CDR1 MGHRA, CDR2 YSYEKL. The CDR3 is made up of 15 amino acids. The CDR3 reads CASSRRRLADDTQYF. The CDR3 nucleotides read TGCGCCAGCAGCCGTAGGAGGCTAGCAGATGATACGCAGTATTTT.

This clone came up once. The V and J genes are TRBV5-1 and TRBJ1-3, with 7 bases aligning to TRBD1. Germline values: CDR1 SGHRS, CDR2 YFSETQ. Trimming took 0 bases from V and 3 from J; bases not matched to a gene: 12. The CDR3 contains 18 residues. The CDR3 region has the DNA TGCGCCAGCAGCTTGGATTTGCCAGGGGGAAATTGTGGAAACACCATATATTTT. Protein sequence: CASSLDLPGGNCGNTIYF. Drawing the rest from reference TRBV5-1 and TRBJ1-3, the complete variable domain is KAGVTQTPRYLIKTRGQQVTLSCSPISGHRSVSWYQQTPGQGLQFLFEYFSETQRNKGNFPGRFSGRQFSNSRSEMNVSTLELGDSALYLCASSLDLPGGNCGNTIYFGEGSWLTVV.

CDR3 region: CASRSTRDRTYEQYF. The CDR3 nucleotides are TGTGCCAGCAGGAGTACCCGGGACAGAACCTACGAGCAGTACTTC. V and J are TRBV28 and TRBJ2-7; 7 nucleotides match TRBD1. The length of the CDR3 is 15 residues. J was trimmed by 2 bases and V by 6 bases; bases with no gene match: 10. Looked up from germline, CDR1 is MDHEN and CDR2 is SYDVKM.

This clone was observed at least ten times. V is TRBV30 and J is TRBJ2-7; 15 nucleotides align to TRBD2. V was clipped by 1 base and J by 0 bases; unmatched bases: 4. This CDR3 is 17 amino acids long. Per germline, CDR1 GTSNPN and CDR2 SVGIG (reference sequence). DNA for the CDR3: TGTGCCTGGAGTGCCGGGACTAGCGGGAGGAGCTCCTACGAGCAGTACTTC. Amino acids: CAWSAGTSGRSSYEQYF.